A single sample is the source of the 8 T cell receptor beta chains below, sequenced in a study of PD-1 blockade in classical Hodgkin lymphoma. This table comes from immunoSEQ multiplex PCR, and its TCRdb copy is limited to in-frame clones, with some not included. The sample contains under 5,000 clones, around 66% of which appear only once. This sample's time point: cycle 4 day 1 (C4D1), after 5 to 7 weeks of nivolumab. All the patients suffered relapse after autologous stem cell transplantation, and brentuximab vedotin exposure differed. Thawed PBMCs were subjected to magnetic negative selection, which yielded isolated CD8+ T cells. Specimen: CD8+ T cells from blood, collected before the fourth cycle of nivolumab. These receptors all stem from a human donor with classical Hodgkin lymphoma.

The V gene is TRBV5-6, the J gene TRBJ2-2; D is unresolved. Between the trimmed V and J ends, which lost 1 base and 0 bases, there was a span of 7 bases. This CDR3 comprises 15 residues. The germline CDR1 and CDR2 sequences are SGHDT and YYEEEE. CDR3 bases: TGTGCCAGCAGCTTGACAGCTACGAACACCGGGGAGCTGTTTTTT. It encodes CASSLTATNTGELFF. Full variable domain (outside the CDR3, taken from reference TRBV5-6 and TRBJ2-2): DAGVTQSPTHLIKTRGQQVTLRCSPKSGHDTVSWYQQALGQGPQFIFQYYEEEERQRGNFPDRFSGHQFPNYSSELNVNALLLGDSALYLCASSLTATNTGELFFGEGSRLTVL.

This clone appeared a few times. The CDR3 DNA sequence: TGTGCCAGCAGCCAAGCCCAAGGAGGGGCGGGTAACTACGAGCAGTACTTC. Translation: CASSQAQGGAGNYEQYF. The chain has TRBV5-5 and TRBJ2-7, with D maybe TRBD2 (6 bases). With 4 bases removed from V and 3 bases from J, the gap between germline ends came to 23 bases. The CDR3 is made up of 17 amino acids. The germline V gene has CDR1 SGHKS and CDR2 YYEKEE (reference sequence).

This chain links TRBV30 with TRBJ2-1, with 7 bases lining up with TRBD2. Looked up from germline, CDR1 is GTSNPN and CDR2 is SVGIG (reference sequence). After removal of 1 base from V and 8 bases from J, the junction contained 8 bases not matched to a gene. The CDR3 is made up of 14 amino acids. CDR3 in DNA: TGTGCCTGGAGTGCGGGCGCGGGGGATGATGAGCAGTTCTTC. Translating gives CAWSAGAGDDEQFF.

The gene calls are TRBV5-1 and TRBJ2-2; D is ambiguous. V dropped 0 bases and J dropped 6 bases, with 3 bases sitting between them. Germline V gene lookup returns CDR1 SGHRS and CDR2 YFSETQ. The CDR3 runs to 12 residues. CDR3 nucleotides: TGCGCCAGCAGCTTGGTTTCCGGGGAGCTGTTTTTT. It specifies CASSLVSGELFF.

The chain couples TRBV28 to TRBJ2-6, with no clear D. CDR3 length: 14 amino acids. Trimming pared 6 bases from V and 0 bases from J, leaving 6 bases between. CDR1 and CDR2 from the germline V gene are MDHEN and SYDVKM. The CDR3: CASRYSSGANVLTF. Written as DNA, the CDR3 is TGTGCCAGCAGATATTCCTCTGGGGCCAACGTCCTGACTTTC. The whole variable domain, remainder taken from reference TRBV28 and TRBJ2-6, is DVKVTQSSRYLVKRTGEKVFLECVQDMDHENMFWYRQDPGLGLRLIYFSYDVKMKEKGDIPEGYSVSREKKERFSLILESASTNQTSMYLCASRYSSGANVLTFGAGSRLTVL.

J is TRBJ2-2 and V is TRBV15; no firm D call. CDR1 is LNHNV and CDR2 is YYDKDF in the germline V gene (reference sequence). There are 16 residues in the CDR3. V lost 3 bases to trimming and J lost 7 bases, with 18 bases between them. The CDR3 nucleotides read TGTGCCACCAGCAGTGGCACAGACTCCTTTCTCGGGGAGCTGTTTTTT. As protein: CATSSGTDSFLGELFF.

This sequence joins TRBV5-4 and TRBJ2-3; TRBD2 is a possible D gene (5 bases). The V and J ends lost 3 bases and 0 bases respectively, with 17 bases between them. The CDR3 extends over 17 amino acids. CDR1 is SGHNT and CDR2 is YYREEE in the germline V gene (reference sequence). CDR3 loop: CASSSEFSATSTDTQYF. The CDR3, as DNA: TGTGCCAGCAGCTCGGAGTTTAGCGCGACCAGCACAGATACGCAGTATTTT.

CDR3 residues: CAKTNRNGRNTGELFF. CDR3 bases: TGCGCCAAAACCAACCGGAACGGACGGAACACCGGGGAGCTGTTTTTT. The genes are TRBV5-1 and TRBJ2-2; D is uncertain. This CDR3 comprises 16 residues. Germline V gene sequence: CDR1 SGHRS, CDR2 YFSETQ. Trimming shortened V by 9 bases and J by 1 base, and 19 bases separated the two germline ends.